The 14 T cell receptor beta chains below all came from one sample that was sequenced in a study of T-cell reconstitution after alpha-beta-depleted transplantation in children. The authors prepared the TCRbeta library with unique molecular identifiers. TCRdb re-derived calls from the PCR reads in MiXCR, one entry per CDR3 protein. The repertoire consists of 750,000 to 950,000 distinct CDR3 sequences, with roughly 15% occurring once and the leading ten covering 5%. This sample comprised PBMCs, mostly from graft donor cells, obtained 360 days after TCRalphabeta/CD19-depleted stem cell transplant. The source of these receptors is a male patient younger than 18 who had a stem cell transplant for acute lymphoblastic leukemia, so the T cells may come from the graft donor.

At least ten counts were recorded for this clonotype. This chain links TRBV24-1 with TRBJ1-5; 9 bases map to TRBD1. V was clipped by 4 bases and J by 6 bases; unmatched bases: 6. The germline V gene encodes CDR1 KGHDR and CDR2 SFDVKD. The CDR3 is 15 residues long. In nucleotides, the CDR3 is TGTGCCACCAGTGACAACAGGGGGCGAGGTCAGCCCCAGCATTTT. Protein product: CATSDNRGRGQPQHF.

The V call is TRBV20-1, the J call TRBJ2-7; D remains unclear. Germline values: CDR1 DFQATT, CDR2 SNEGSKA (reference sequence). The CDR3 consists of 15 residues. Trimming pared 3 bases from V and 3 bases from J, leaving 18 bases between. CDR3 loop: CSASQALWVSYEQYF. CDR3 DNA: TGCAGTGCTAGTCAAGCCCTTTGGGTTAGCTACGAGCAGTACTTC.

This clonotype was detected only a few times. The gene calls are TRBV12-3 or TRBV12-4 and TRBJ1-4; 8 bases align to TRBD1. The CDR3 contains 10 residues. V shed 8 bases and J 10 bases; nucleotides not matched to a gene: 0. CDR3 bases: TGTGCCAGCGGACAGGGAAAACTGTTTTTT. It codes for CASGQGKLFF.

The chain is built from TRBV29-1 and TRBJ2-1; maybe TRBD2 (5 bases). Germline CDR1 SQVTM, CDR2 ANQGSEA. CDR3 size: 12 residues. This chain's CDR3 is CTTIDPNNEQFF. The CDR3 nucleotides are TGCACGACTATCGACCCCAACAATGAGCAGTTCTTC.

This chain joins TRBV11-2 and TRBJ1-5; D unresolved. The CDR3 is made up of 15 amino acids. Trimming shortened V by 0 bases and J by 1 base, and 7 bases separated the two germline ends. Germline values: CDR1 SGHAT, CDR2 FQNNGV. CDR3 in amino acids: CASSLDPGSNQPQHF. Written as DNA, the CDR3 is TGTGCCAGCAGCTTAGATCCGGGGAGCAATCAGCCCCAGCATTTT.

This chain joins TRBV20-1 and TRBJ2-7; no clear D. The CDR3 length is 13 residues. Germline lookup yields CDR1 DFQATT and CDR2 SNEGSKA (reference sequence). Trimming left V 0 bases short and J 3 bases short, with 9 bases between. The CDR3 DNA reads as TGCAGTGCTAGAGATGCAAGGCGCTACGAGCAGTACTTC. This gives the protein CSARDARRYEQYF.

There are a few counts of this clonotype. V usage is TRBV7-6 and J usage is TRBJ2-4; weak D call: TRBD1 (6 bases). Germline CDR1 and CDR2: SGHVS and FNYEAQ. V was cut by 3 bases and J by 0 bases, with 12 bases left in between. This CDR3 has 16 residues. The CDR3 spells CASSLFSGVAKNIQYF. CDR3 sequence (DNA): TGTGCCAGCAGCTTGTTTTCAGGGGTAGCCAAAAACATTCAGTACTTC.

Only one count was recorded for this clonotype. One end of the junction is discordant with germline, which a read error may explain. The V gene is TRBV4-1, the J gene TRBJ2-6; possible D gene TRBD1, 5 bases. There are 14 residues in the CDR3. Germline V gene data show CDR1 as MGHRA and CDR2 as YSYEKL. The CDR3 loop reads CASSRTTGANVLIF. As DNA, the CDR3 is TGCGCCAGCAGCCGAACCACTGGGGCCAACGTCCTGATTTTC.

This chain uses TRBV6-2 or TRBV6-3 with TRBJ2-6; D is unclear. This CDR3 has 13 amino acids. V was trimmed by 6 bases and J by 2 bases, leaving 5 bases between them. Germline V gives CDR1 MNHEY, CDR2 SVGEGT. The CDR3 nucleotides read TGTGCCAGCAGCGGACCTGGGGCCAACGTCCTGACTTTC. Residues: CASSGPGANVLTF.

At least ten counts were recorded for this clonotype. V and J are TRBV15 and TRBJ2-7; D is uncertain. The CDR3 covers 15 residues. V dropped 5 bases and J dropped 0 bases, with 14 bases sitting between them. Germline V CDR1 and CDR2: LNHNV, YYDKDF (reference sequence). Here the CDR3 reads CATSGYRGSSYEQYF. CDR3 DNA sequence: TGTGCCACCAGCGGGTATAGAGGTAGCTCCTACGAGCAGTACTTC.

About this clonotype: With a much larger clone just one base away, this may be a read error. V is TRBV4-2 and J is TRBJ2-5, with 11 bases identical to TRBD2. The length of the CDR3 is 16 residues. The V gene's germline CDR1 is LGHNA and CDR2 YNFKEQ. The CDR3 DNA is TGTGCCAGCGGCCAATTGCTAGCGGGAGGCGGGGAGACCCAGTACTTC. Its translation is CASGQLLAGGGETQYF.

The J gene is TRBJ2-7, the V gene TRBV19, with 9 bases fitting TRBD1. This CDR3 has 17 residues. Germline V gene lookup returns CDR1 LNHDA and CDR2 SQIVND (reference sequence). The V and J ends lost 1 base and 6 bases, in that order; junction bases with no gene match: 13. DNA of the CDR3: TGTGCCAGTAGTATAGCCCCTGGCCGGGACAGGGTGTCCGAGCAGTACTTC. This encodes CASSIAPGRDRVSEQYF.

This clonotype was seen repeatedly, ten times or more. The chain has TRBV5-1 and TRBJ2-1, with 9 bases aligning to TRBD2. Per the germline V gene, CDR1 is SGHRS and CDR2 is YFSETQ. This CDR3 has 16 amino acids. J gave up 7 bases and V 2 bases, and 10 bases lay outside the gene matches. The CDR3 here is CASSFPREGRGNEQFF. The CDR3 DNA reads as TGCGCCAGCAGCTTCCCGCGGGAGGGCCGTGGAAATGAGCAGTTCTTC.

V and J are TRBV7-9 and TRBJ2-1; tentative D call: TRBD2 (5 bases). The V end was cut by 6 bases, the J end by 3 bases, with 12 bases between. The CDR3 runs to 14 residues. CDR1 and CDR2 (germline): SEHNR, FQNEAQ (reference sequence). The CDR3 bases are TGTGCCAGCAGGCCACCCGAGGGCTACAATGAGCAGTTCTTC. Amino acid sequence: CASRPPEGYNEQFF.